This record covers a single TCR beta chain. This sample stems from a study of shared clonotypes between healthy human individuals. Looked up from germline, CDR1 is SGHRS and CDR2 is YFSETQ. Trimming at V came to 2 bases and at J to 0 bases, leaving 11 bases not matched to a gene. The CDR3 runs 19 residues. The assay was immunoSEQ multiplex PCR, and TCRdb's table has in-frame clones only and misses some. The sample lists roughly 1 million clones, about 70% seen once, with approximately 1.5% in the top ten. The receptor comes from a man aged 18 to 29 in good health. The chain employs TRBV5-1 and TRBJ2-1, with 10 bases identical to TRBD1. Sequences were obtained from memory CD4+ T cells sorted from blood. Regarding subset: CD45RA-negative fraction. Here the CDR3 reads CASSFRTGGQLSSYNEQFF. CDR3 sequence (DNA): TGCGCCAGCAGCTTCCGGACAGGGGGTCAATTGAGCTCCTACAATGAGCAGTTCTTC.